The rows below give T cell receptor beta chains drawn from one sample of a study of TIL therapy for anti-PD-1-resistant metastatic lung cancer. Assay: immunoSEQ multiplex PCR; the TCRdb copy retains only in-frame clones and omits some. Seen here are around 55,000 clones, 80% to 90% observed once, and the top ten hold approximately 3%. The input for sequencing was blood, taken at baseline. The receptors were sampled from a person aged 25 to 85 with non-small cell lung cancer. Each CDR3 is given with its conserved first and last residue. The order of the fields is J gene, D gene, V gene, clone size, CDR3 DNA, CDR3 protein. The D gene is left open where the match is weak. The listing skips clone size in some rows; elsewhere it reads once, few, many or a size class.

TRBJ1-5 | NA | TRBV5-1 | NA | TGCGCCAGCAGCCCAGACACTAATCAGCCCCAGCATTTT | CASSPDTNQPQHF
TRBJ1-4 | TRBD1 | TRBV7-8 | few | TGTGCCAGCAGCTTAGACAGGGGCTATAATGAAAAACTGTTTTTT | CASSLDRGYNEKLFF
TRBJ1-1 | NA | TRBV9 | NA | TGTGCCAGCAGCGTAGTCGGCGGACTGAACACTGAAGCTTTCTTT | CASSVVGGLNTEAFF
TRBJ2-3 | NA | TRBV5-1 | once | TGCGCCAGCGGGGAACAGGGTGGAGGCACAGATACGCAGTATTTT | CASGEQGGGTDTQYF
TRBJ2-1 | NA | TRBV20-1 | once | TGCAGTGCTGAAGACTACAATGAGCAGTTCTTC | CSAEDYNEQFF
TRBJ2-1 | NA | TRBV28 | NA | TGTGCCAGCAGTTATCCCCCGGCGACCTCCTACAATGAGCAGTTCTTC | CASSYPPATSYNEQFF
TRBJ1-2 | NA | TRBV6-6 | NA | TGTGCCAGCAGTTACGACAGAAACTATGGCTACACCTTC | CASSYDRNYGYTF
TRBJ1-6 | NA | TRBV19 | few | TGTGCCAGTAGTGTCAGGGGAAATAATTCACCCCTCCACTTT | CASSVRGNNSPLHF
TRBJ1-4 | NA | TRBV4-2 | NA | TGTGCCAGCAGCCAAGAGGCAGGGGAGGAAAAACTGTTTTTT | CASSQEAGEEKLFF
TRBJ2-5 | NA | TRBV27 | NA | TGTGCCAGCAGTTCCCGTGGGTTTCGCGGGGAGACCCAGTACTTC | CASSSRGFRGETQYF
TRBJ2-7 | TRBD2 | TRBV6-2/TRBV6-3 | few | TGTGCCAGCAGTTACTCGGCTAGCGGATTACTCTACGAGCAGTACTTC | CASSYSASGLLYEQYF
TRBJ1-3 | NA | TRBV5-1 | NA | TGCGCCAGCAGCTCCGACGGGGTGGGTGGAAACACCATATATTTT | CASSSDGVGGNTIYF
TRBJ2-7 | TRBD2 | TRBV4-1 | NA | TGCGCCAGCAGCCCCGGGCTAGCGGGTTCCACCGAGCAGTACTTC | CASSPGLAGSTEQYF
TRBJ1-4 | TRBD1 | TRBV7-8 | NA | TGTGCCAGCAGCCTGAGACAGGGCCTAACTAATGAAAAACTGTTTTTT | CASSLRQGLTNEKLFF
TRBJ2-7 | NA | TRBV14 | NA | TGTGCCAGCAGCCAAGTTGGGCGGGACGAGCAGTACTTC | CASSQVGRDEQYF
TRBJ1-2 | NA | TRBV5-1 | NA | TGCGCCAGCAAGCCGGGCGTAGACTATGGCTACACCTTC | CASKPGVDYGYTF
TRBJ2-2 | NA | TRBV9 | NA | TGTGCCAGCAGCGTCACTGGGGCGGAGGGGAACACCGGGGAGCTGTTTTTT | CASSVTGAEGNTGELFF
TRBJ1-1 | TRBD1 | TRBV27 | few | TGTGCCAGCCGGGACAGCATGAACACTGAAGCTTTCTTT | CASRDSMNTEAFF
TRBJ2-2 | NA | TRBV7-3 | NA | TGTGCCAGCTCGAAGGGCCAGGCGAACACCGGGGAGCTGTTTTTT | CASSKGQANTGELFF